Sequencing of this T cell receptor (beta chain) was carried out in a study of cytomegalovirus exposure and HLA in healthy donors. Study-level findings and limits: A later analysis showed TCR association rates differing by HLA locus, peaking at DRB1 and lowest at HLA-C. The HLA-A and HLA-B alleles of most subjects were reportedly predicted accurately from TCR beta sequences.

Details on this clone: Its target is not known.

A multiplex PCR was run with 60 Vbeta primers and 13 Jbeta primers. Using immunoSEQ multiplex PCR, the repertoire was profiled, and TCRdb retains in-frame clones only, with some absent. The sample carries about 150,000 clones, around 80% recorded once. Although they were nominally healthy when sampled, donors likely had unrecorded immune exposures. Germline V gives CDR1 MGHDK, CDR2 SYGVNS. Trimming took 4 bases from V and 9 from J; bases not matched to a gene: 15. The CDR3 covers 16 residues. V usage is TRBV25-1 and J usage is TRBJ2-1; 7 nucleotides line up with TRBD1. The sequencing input was PBMCs. The source of this sequence is a woman in her 30s in good health and CMV-seropositive. CDR3 sequence: CASSGRQGTPEGEQFF. DNA for the CDR3: TGTGCCAGCAGTGGCCGACAGGGAACGCCTGAGGGTGAGCAGTTCTTC.